The T cell receptor (beta chain) described here comes from a study of shared clonotypes between healthy human individuals. About the research overall: Samples came from a couple of female and a few male donors aged 18 to 49. Every donor yielded three CD4 naive, three CD4 memory, two CD8 naive and one CD8 memory plate. Study-level results: Compared with clonotypes that all four donors shared, non-shared clonotypes had lower generation probabilities. Shared across a handful of donors were around 4.7% of the naive CD4 clonotypes.

Some clones are missing from TCRdb's copy, which holds only in-frame ones; the method was immunoSEQ multiplex PCR. The sample records about 2 million clones, about 95% being singletons. Naive CD8 populations comprised CD45RO-negative cells positively selected for CCR7, excluding terminally differentiated effector memory CD45RA+ cells. CDR1 MNHEY and CDR2 SMNVEV come from the germline V gene (reference sequence). The V gene end was trimmed by 2 bases and the J gene end by 4 bases; junction bases not matched to a gene: 7. The CDR3 has 16 amino acids. Of note for this clone: Its antigen is not known.

The TCR comes from a young man in good health. The V call is TRBV27, the J call TRBJ2-1; 8 bases line up with TRBD2. Sequenced: naive CD8+ T cells sorted from blood. The CDR3 is CASSLDTSGGYNEQFF. In DNA form, the CDR3 reads TGTGCCAGCAGTTTAGATACTAGCGGAGGGTACAATGAGCAGTTCTTC.